This T cell receptor beta chain was obtained from a study of CXCR3-negative and CXCR3-positive naive CD8 T cells. General study results and limits: In CXCR3-positive naive cells, the TRB CDR3s were more hydrophobic than in CXCR3-negative naive cells. Across naive subsets, surface CD5 expression was comparable, and TCR strength was inferred from properties of the TRB CDR3. CXCR3 expression partially decreased after cryopreservation; most assays used fresh PBMCs.

5' RACE that incorporated UMI labels was used to prepare the TRB cDNA libraries. TCRdb reanalyzed the 5' RACE reads, giving one entry per CDR3 protein sequence and no DNA. The listing records tens of thousands of distinct CDR3 sequences. CDR3 length: 11 amino acids. In germline, CDR1 is DFQATT, CDR2 SNEGSKA (reference sequence). Sorting yielded triplicates of hundreds of thousands of cells for each CD8+ T cell subset. Naive CD8+ T cells showed a CD45RO-CCR7+CD27+CD95- phenotype. About this clonotype itself: Antigen specificity is unknown.

The chain couples TRBV20-1 to TRBJ2-7. The sequenced sample consisted of naive CXCR3+ CD8+ T cells from blood. Stated subset: CD45RO-CCR7+CD27+CD95- naive CD8+ T cells expressing CXCR3 (TNR3+). This TCR derives from a human donor in good health. Some clones in this sample may be carry-over from other donors' samples. CDR3 sequence reads: CSASGPYEQYF.